Listed below are T cell receptor beta chains from one sample, sequenced in a study of T cell responses to AZD1222 COVID-19 vaccine. TCRdb's copy holds only in-frame clones and misses some; the assay was immunoSEQ multiplex PCR. The repertoire holds 75,000 to 95,000 clones, with 85% as singletons. This specimen was peripheral blood, taken 28 days after the second AZD1222 dose. The receptors shown here come from an adult who received the AZD1222 COVID-19 vaccine. Each CDR3 is given with its conserved first and last residue. The D gene is left open where the match is weak. For some rows the clone size is stated as once, few or many, or as a class when expanded; others skip it.

j_gene: TRBJ2-7
abundance: .
v_gene: TRBV28
d_gene: .
CDR3nt: TGTGCCAGCAGTCCCCTCGGGATTCGCGGGGGCTCTTCCTACGAGCAGTACTTC
CDR3aa: CASSPLGIRGGSSYEQYF

j_gene: TRBJ2-7
abundance: .
v_gene: TRBV30
d_gene: TRBD2
CDR3nt: TGTGCCTGGAGTAGTGGCGGGGGGGCCTACGAGCAGTACTTC
CDR3aa: CAWSSGGGAYEQYF

j_gene: TRBJ2-3
abundance: .
v_gene: TRBV27
d_gene: .
CDR3nt: TGTGCCAGCAGTTTATCGAAGCAACGTATCGGGGCAGATACGCAGTATTTT
CDR3aa: CASSLSKQRIGADTQYF

j_gene: TRBJ1-1
abundance: once
v_gene: TRBV5-1
d_gene: TRBD1
CDR3nt: TGCGCCAGCAGCTTTACCTCGACAGGGACCACTGAAGCTTTCTTT
CDR3aa: CASSFTSTGTTEAFF

j_gene: TRBJ2-3
abundance: once
v_gene: TRBV24-1
d_gene: TRBD1
CDR3nt: TGTGCCACCTCCTTTGGACAGGGGACAGATACGCAGTATTTT
CDR3aa: CATSFGQGTDTQYF

j_gene: TRBJ1-5
abundance: .
v_gene: TRBV6-5
d_gene: .
CDR3nt: TGTGCCAGCAGTTACTCAGGTGGGGATCAGCCCCAGCATTTT
CDR3aa: CASSYSGGDQPQHF

j_gene: TRBJ2-3
abundance: .
v_gene: TRBV29-1
d_gene: .
CDR3nt: TGCAGCGTTTGGAGGGCAGGGGATACGCAGTATTTT
CDR3aa: CSVWRAGDTQYF

j_gene: TRBJ1-2
abundance: .
v_gene: TRBV10-3
d_gene: TRBD1
CDR3nt: TGTGCCATCAGTGGGGGACAGGGGTCTTATGGCTACACCTTC
CDR3aa: CAISGGQGSYGYTF

j_gene: TRBJ1-5
abundance: .
v_gene: TRBV6-2/TRBV6-3
d_gene: .
CDR3nt: TGTGCCAGCAGTTGGAACCAGGTGACAGGAAACAATCAGCCCCAGCATTTT
CDR3aa: CASSWNQVTGNNQPQHF

j_gene: TRBJ1-3
abundance: .
v_gene: TRBV5-1
d_gene: TRBD1
CDR3nt: TGCGCCAGCAGCTTGGGGACAGGGGGAAACACCATATATTTT
CDR3aa: CASSLGTGGNTIYF

j_gene: TRBJ2-1
abundance: once
v_gene: TRBV3-1/TRBV3-2
d_gene: .
CDR3nt: TGTGCCAGCAGCCAAGAAAGGTTGGATGAGCAGTTCTTC
CDR3aa: CASSQERLDEQFF

j_gene: TRBJ2-7
abundance: .
v_gene: TRBV19
d_gene: TRBD2
CDR3nt: TGTGCCAGTAGTCAGGGACTAGCGGTCTACGAGCAGTACTTC
CDR3aa: CASSQGLAVYEQYF

j_gene: TRBJ1-6
abundance: once
v_gene: TRBV7-2
d_gene: .
CDR3nt: TGTGCCAGCGTAGGGCGGGGATATAATTCACCCCTCCACTTT
CDR3aa: CASVGRGYNSPLHF

j_gene: TRBJ2-2
abundance: .
v_gene: TRBV2
d_gene: TRBD1
CDR3nt: TGTGCCAGCAGTCGCGAGAAGACAGGGGCGGGCACCGGGGAGCTGTTTTTT
CDR3aa: CASSREKTGAGTGELFF

j_gene: TRBJ2-5
abundance: .
v_gene: TRBV27
d_gene: .
CDR3nt: TGTGCCAGCAGTTTATCCCAGGAGGAGACCCAGTACTTC
CDR3aa: CASSLSQEETQYF

j_gene: TRBJ1-5
abundance: .
v_gene: TRBV19
d_gene: .
CDR3nt: TGTGCCAGTAGTATAACCGGGGTCAGCAATCAGCCCCAGCATTTT
CDR3aa: CASSITGVSNQPQHF

j_gene: TRBJ2-3
abundance: .
v_gene: TRBV12-3/TRBV12-4
d_gene: .
CDR3nt: TGTGCCAGCAGTTTCAGAAAGGGTACGCAGTATTTT
CDR3aa: CASSFRKGTQYF

j_gene: TRBJ2-3
abundance: .
v_gene: TRBV3-1/TRBV3-2
d_gene: TRBD2
CDR3nt: TGTGCCAGCAGCCAATTCGCCGCGGGACTAGCAGGCACAGATACGCAGTATTTT
CDR3aa: CASSQFAAGLAGTDTQYF

j_gene: TRBJ2-7
abundance: few
v_gene: TRBV19
d_gene: TRBD1
CDR3nt: TGTGCCAGTAGTATAACAGGGGGCTTCAACGAGCAGTACTTC
CDR3aa: CASSITGGFNEQYF

j_gene: TRBJ2-1
abundance: .
v_gene: TRBV7-3
d_gene: .
CDR3nt: TGTGCCAGCAGCTTAACCGAGGGTGAGCAGTTCTTC
CDR3aa: CASSLTEGEQFF